One and the same sample provided the 30 T cell receptor beta chains below, sequenced in a study of technical replicates of blood from several donors. Libraries were prepared by immunoSEQ multiplex PCR; TCRdb keeps only in-frame clonotypes and omits some of them. The data contain 60,000 to 65,000 clones, 85% to 95% of them singletons. The sequenced sample was PBMCs. All receptors come from a human donor in good health. Some clones in this sample may be carry-over from other donors' samples.

V and J are TRBV20-1 and TRBJ1-1; D not certain. V was trimmed by 3 bases and J by 6 bases, leaving 5 bases between them. Germline V CDR1 and CDR2: DFQATT, SNEGSKA (reference sequence). The CDR3 contains 10 residues. CDR3 in amino acids: CSASVAEAFF. In DNA, the CDR3 is TGCAGTGCTAGTGTCGCTGAAGCTTTCTTT.

V is TRBV5-1 and J is TRBJ2-3; D possibly corresponds to TRBD2 (6 bases). The CDR3 has 15 residues. Germline values: CDR1 SGHRS, CDR2 YFSETQ. V was trimmed by 0 bases and J by 1 base, leaving 9 bases between them. This chain's CDR3 is CASSLAGGGTDTQYF. The CDR3 DNA sequence: TGCGCCAGCAGCTTGGCTGGCGGGGGCACAGATACGCAGTATTTT.

This chain links TRBV29-1 with TRBJ2-5, with unresolved D. V dropped 4 bases and J dropped 1 base, with 10 bases sitting between them. This CDR3 is 13 amino acids long. CDR1 and CDR2 from the germline V gene are SQVTM and ANQGSEA. DNA of the CDR3: TGCAGCGTTGTGGGCGACCCCCAAGAGACCCAGTACTTC. Protein: CSVVGDPQETQYF.

The chain carries TRBV27 and TRBJ1-4; 7 bases are shared with TRBD1. The length of the CDR3 is 14 residues. Losses at the gene ends were 4 bases for V and 6 bases for J; bases not matched to a gene: 5. CDR1 and CDR2 (germline): MNHEY, SMNVEV (reference sequence). Here the CDR3 reads CASSSYRGDEKLFF. CDR3 DNA sequence: TGTGCCAGCAGTTCCTACAGGGGAGATGAAAAACTGTTTTTT.

The chain couples TRBV6-6 to TRBJ1-2, with D perhaps TRBD1 (5 bases). V lost 0 bases to trimming and J lost 2 bases, with 7 bases between them. The CDR3 spans 14 residues. The germline CDR1 and CDR2 sequences are MNHNY and SVGAGI (reference sequence). Here the CDR3 reads CASSYSKGNYGYTF. The CDR3 DNA sequence: TGTGCCAGCAGTTACTCGAAGGGGAACTATGGCTACACCTTC.

V usage is TRBV5-6 and J usage is TRBJ2-3, with 12 bases that match TRBD2. V was clipped by 1 base and J by 1 base; unmatched bases: 4. The CDR3 runs to 17 residues. Per the germline V gene, CDR1 is SGHDT and CDR2 is YYEEEE. CDR3 nucleotide sequence: TGTGCCAGCAGCTTGAACCTAGCGGGAGGGGGCACAGATACGCAGTATTTT. This translates into CASSLNLAGGGTDTQYF.

The rearrangement uses TRBV14 and TRBJ2-5; TRBD2 agrees at 13 bases. Trimming removed 2 bases from V and 4 bases from J; junction bases left unmatched: 7. The CDR3 has 17 amino acids. Germline V gene sequence: CDR1 SGHDN, CDR2 FVKESK. The chain's CDR3 is CASSQQGLAGNLETQYF. In nucleotides, the CDR3 is TGTGCCAGCAGCCAACAGGGACTAGCGGGAAATTTAGAGACCCAGTACTTC.

The chain uses TRBV7-2 and TRBJ1-2; D perhaps matches TRBD1 (6 bases). CDR1 and CDR2 from the germline V gene are SGHTA and FQGNSA. V was shortened by 5 bases and J by 0 bases, with 7 bases between the two germline ends. The length of the CDR3 is 13 residues. CDR3 region: CASSRDTNYGYTF. Here the CDR3 DNA reads TGTGCCAGCAGCCGGGACACTAACTATGGCTACACCTTC.

V gene TRBV10-3 combines with J gene TRBJ2-7, with D unresolved. From germline, CDR1 is ENHRY and CDR2 SYGVKD. The V end was cut by 3 bases, the J end by 10 bases, with 10 bases between. CDR3 length: 11 residues. The CDR3 is CAISDPPIQYF. The DNA of the CDR3 is TGTGCCATCAGTGACCCCCCTATCCAGTACTTC.

The J gene is TRBJ2-5, the V gene TRBV7-2, with 11 nucleotides matching TRBD2. The J segment lost 9 bases and the V segment lost 4 bases, leaving 7 bases of the junction unmatched. CDR3 length equals 14 residues. The germline V gene encodes CDR1 SGHTA and CDR2 FQGNSA. This chain's CDR3 is CASSSGLAADAQYF. The CDR3 DNA is TGTGCCAGCAGCTCGGGACTAGCGGCTGACGCCCAGTACTTC. The complete variable domain, with remaining parts taken from reference TRBV7-2 and TRBJ2-5, reads GAGVSQSPSNKVTEKGKDVELRCDPISGHTALYWYRQSLGQGLEFLIYFQGNSAPDKSGLPSDRFSAERTGGSVSTLTIQRTQQEDSAVYLCASSSGLAADAQYFGPGTRLLVL.

This chain connects TRBV5-1 to TRBJ1-1; 8 bases line up with TRBD1. CDR3 length equals 13 residues. After removal of 3 bases from V and 4 bases from J, the junction contained 2 bases not matched to a gene. Looked up from germline, CDR1 is SGHRS and CDR2 is YFSETQ. In DNA, the CDR3 is TGCGCCAGCAGCTGGACAGGGAGCACTGAAGCTTTCTTT. It codes for CASSWTGSTEAFF.

This clone was counted a single time. The chain uses TRBV7-3 and TRBJ2-3; the D is unclear. V was cut by 5 bases and J by 2 bases, with 11 bases left in between. CDR3 length equals 14 residues. Germline CDR1 is SGHTA and CDR2 is FQGTGA. The CDR3 is CASSPSRSTDTQYF. The CDR3 DNA reads TGTGCCAGCAGCCCCTCCCGTTCCACAGATACGCAGTATTTT. The entire variable domain, with the rest obtained from reference TRBV7-3 and TRBJ2-3, is as follows: GAGVSQTPSNKVTEKGKYVELRCDPISGHTALYWYRQSLGQGPEFLIYFQGTGAADDSGLPNDRFFAVRPEGSVSTLKIQRTERGDSAVYLCASSPSRSTDTQYFGPGTRLTVL.

V usage is TRBV6-5 and J usage is TRBJ2-2; D remains ambiguous. Germline assignment: CDR1 MNHEY and CDR2 SVGAGI. The V end was cut by 8 bases, the J end by 6 bases, with 10 bases between. The CDR3 has 12 residues. CDR3 nucleotides: TGTGCCAGCCGCGGTGTCGCCGGGGAGCTGTTTTTT. This translates into CASRGVAGELFF.

This rearrangement joins TRBV5-1 to TRBJ2-1, with 11 bases fitting TRBD2. CDR3 length equals 15 residues. Germline CDR1 and CDR2: SGHRS and YFSETQ. V lost 2 bases, J lost 6 bases, and 4 bases stayed unmatched. The CDR3 spells CASSLGLAGFNEQFF. The CDR3 DNA sequence: TGCGCCAGCAGCTTAGGACTAGCGGGCTTCAATGAGCAGTTCTTC.

V gene TRBV4-2 combines with J gene TRBJ1-4, with 9 positions matching TRBD1. CDR1 LGHNA and CDR2 YNFKEQ come from the germline V gene. There are 16 residues in the CDR3. J lost 3 bases, V lost 1 base, and 3 bases had no gene match. This chain's CDR3 is CASSQGDRVANEKLFF. CDR3 nucleotide sequence: TGTGCCAGCAGCCAAGGGGACAGGGTTGCTAATGAAAAACTGTTTTTT.

This rearrangement joins TRBV6-5 to TRBJ1-2, with D unclear. The germline V and J ends were trimmed by 2 bases and 1 base, with 8 bases remaining between them. CDR3 length: 14 amino acids. CDR1 and CDR2 from the germline V gene are MNHEY and SVGAGI. CDR3 amino acids: CASSYGQNNYGYTF. The DNA for the CDR3 is TGTGCCAGCAGTTACGGGCAGAATAACTATGGCTACACCTTC.

This clone was counted once. This chain connects TRBV4-3 to TRBJ1-1; 9 bases fit TRBD1. Germline CDR1 reads LGHNA; CDR2 reads YSLEER. J lost 4 bases, V lost 4 bases, and 7 bases had no gene match. This CDR3 is built from 15 residues. CDR3 sequence: CASSRKQGASTEAFF. CDR3 DNA: TGCGCCAGCAGCCGAAAACAGGGGGCAAGCACTGAAGCTTTCTTT.

The chain combines TRBV5-1 with TRBJ1-6, with a tentative D call TRBD1 (6 bases). Per the germline V gene, CDR1 is SGHRS and CDR2 is YFSETQ. V lost 0 bases to trimming and J lost 7 bases, with 14 bases between them. The CDR3 is made up of 16 amino acids. The CDR3 protein is CASSLDATGNNSPLHF. CDR3 in DNA: TGCGCCAGCAGCTTGGATGCGACAGGCAACAATTCACCCCTCCACTTT.

The chain employs TRBV5-1 and TRBJ2-7; TRBD1 is a possible D gene (6 bases). CDR1 is SGHRS and CDR2 is YFSETQ in the germline V gene. The length of the CDR3 is 14 residues. V lost 2 bases to trimming and J lost 1 base, with 10 bases between them. The CDR3 region has the DNA TGCGCCAGCAGCTTTGGGGGCGCGTCCTACGAGCAGTACTTC. This translates into CASSFGGASYEQYF.

The rearrangement links TRBV7-8 to TRBJ2-2; no firm D call. Between the trimmed V and J ends, which lost 4 bases and 0 bases, there was a span of 6 bases. The V gene's germline CDR1 is SGHVS and CDR2 FQNEAQ. This CDR3 is built from 14 residues. The CDR3 loop reads CASSSRTNTGELFF. In nucleotides, the CDR3 is TGTGCCAGCAGCTCCAGGACGAACACCGGGGAGCTGTTTTTT.

The rearrangement uses TRBV13 and TRBJ2-7; D possibly corresponds to TRBD1 (6 bases). The germline V gene has CDR1 PRHDT and CDR2 FYEKMQ (reference sequence). The CDR3 is made up of 13 amino acids. CDR3 amino acids: CPTKGVHGYEQYF. Written as DNA, the CDR3 is TGTCCTACAAAGGGGGTCCACGGCTACGAGCAGTACTTC.

V gene TRBV30 combines with J gene TRBJ1-5, with a possible D match to TRBD1 (5 bases). Germline values: CDR1 GTSNPN, CDR2 SVGIG (reference sequence). Deletions cut 0 bases from V and 5 bases from J, with 11 bases between. The CDR3 loop spans 14 amino acids. This CDR3 is CAWSVPGLDQPQHF. Here the CDR3 DNA reads TGTGCCTGGAGTGTTCCAGGGTTAGATCAGCCCCAGCATTTT.

V gene TRBV6-5 combines with J gene TRBJ1-2, with D hard to call. This CDR3 is 13 amino acids long. Germline V lookup: CDR1 MNHEY, CDR2 SVGAGI. V was shortened by 4 bases and J by 8 bases, with 14 bases between the two germline ends. The CDR3 sequence: CASSSANSIGYTF. The CDR3 DNA reads as TGTGCCAGCAGTTCCGCCAACTCGATAGGCTACACCTTC.

The rearrangement links TRBV7-9 to TRBJ2-7; the match to TRBD2 covers 7 bases. After removal of 6 bases from V and 4 bases from J, the junction contained 12 bases not matched to a gene. This CDR3 is 15 amino acids long. Germline V lookup: CDR1 SEHNR, CDR2 FQNEAQ (reference sequence). CDR3: CASREDAGVVYEQYF. CDR3 DNA sequence: TGTGCCAGCAGAGAGGACGCGGGAGTCGTGTACGAGCAGTACTTC.

This clone was recorded only once. J is TRBJ2-3 and V is TRBV9, with 11 nucleotides matching TRBD2. V lost 4 bases, J lost 4 bases, and 8 bases stayed unmatched. The V gene's germline CDR1 is SGDLS and CDR2 YYNGEE. This CDR3 comprises 16 residues. CDR3 sequence (DNA): TGTGCCAGCAGCACCGACGGTAGCGGGAGGGCAGATACGCAGTATTTT. Translated, it gives CASSTDGSGRADTQYF.

The V gene is TRBV9, the J gene TRBJ2-2; D uncertain. V lost 0 bases to trimming and J lost 6 bases, with 9 bases between them. Germline-derived CDR1 and CDR2 are SGDLS and YYNGEE. The CDR3 covers 14 residues. This CDR3 is CASSVGGMAGELFF. Written as DNA, the CDR3 is TGTGCCAGCAGCGTAGGAGGAATGGCCGGGGAGCTGTTTTTT.

Notes on this clone: The junction shows a germline mismatch at one end, possibly a read error. The rearrangement links TRBV7-2 to TRBJ1-2; TRBD1 agrees at 9 bases. The germline CDR1 and CDR2 sequences are SGHTA and FQGNSA. The CDR3 spans 15 residues. In DNA form, the CDR3 reads TGTGCCAGCAGCCTAGCCGGGACAGGGAACTATGGCTACACCTTC. Its protein product is CASSLAGTGNYGYTF.

The chain couples TRBV29-1 to TRBJ2-5, with 10 bases matching TRBD2. V lost 3 bases, J lost 4 bases, and 8 bases stayed unmatched. The CDR3 is 15 amino acids. Germline assignment: CDR1 SQVTM and CDR2 ANQGSEA. Here the CDR3 DNA reads TGCAGCGTTGACCAAGCGGGGGGGTCTATAGAGACCCAGTACTTC. Amino acid sequence: CSVDQAGGSIETQYF.

This clone came up once. The chain employs TRBV30 and TRBJ2-3, with 11 bases identical to TRBD2. The germline V gene encodes CDR1 GTSNPN and CDR2 SVGIG (reference sequence). The CDR3 has 14 residues. Trimming cost V 8 bases and J 0 bases; bases outside gene matches: 4. For the CDR3, the DNA is TGTGCCCTGAGACTAGCGGGAAGCACAGATACGCAGTATTTT. This sequence encodes CALRLAGSTDTQYF.

The rearrangement links TRBV15 to TRBJ2-5; 13 nucleotides agree with TRBD2. After removal of 0 bases from V and 5 bases from J, the junction contained 3 bases not matched to a gene. The germline gives CDR1 LNHNV, CDR2 YYDKDF (reference sequence). The length of the CDR3 is 16 residues. CDR3 bases: TGTGCCACCAGCAGAGACAGGACTAGCGGGAGCGAGACCCAGTACTTC. The encoded protein is CATSRDRTSGSETQYF.